The sequence of this TCR beta chain was determined in a study of control samples from healthy donors and cancer patients. The V gene lost 0 bases and the J gene lost 1 base, with 13 bases spanning the gap. Germline values: CDR1 LNHDA, CDR2 SQIVND (reference sequence). This CDR3 has 16 amino acids. Produced via immunoSEQ multiplex PCR; TCRdb's table is partial and in-frame only. The profile covers more than 95,000 clones, with over 80% appearing a single time and over 0.5% taken by the ten largest. The sequenced sample was PBMCs. V and J are TRBV19 and TRBJ2-7; D might be TRBD2 (5 bases). The clonotype comes from a man older than 75 with head and neck cancer. The CDR3: CASSIDVARGSYEQYF. CDR3 in DNA: TGTGCCAGTAGTATAGATGTGGCTCGCGGGTCCTACGAGCAGTACTTC. Looking up the rest from reference TRBV19 and TRBJ2-7 gives the full variable domain: DGGITQSPKYLFRKEGQNVTLSCEQNLNHDAMYWYRQDPGQGLRLIYYSQIVNDFQKGDIAEGYSVSREKKESFPLTVTSAQKNPTAFYLCASSIDVARGSYEQYFGPGTRLTVT.